The clone carrying this TCR beta chain was counted many times. The antigen is unknown. Each molecule of TCR cDNA was tagged with one unique molecular identifier. TCRdb fed the 5' RACE reads into MiXCR, producing one record per CDR3 protein. This table has around 12,000 distinct CDR3 sequences, 2.5% to 3.5% appearing once. The data were taken from a study of spatial heterogeneity in lung cancer. Study context: A unique TCR and UMI combination showed up more than ten times in raw reads, on average.

The junction had 4 bases not matched to a gene; V was cut back by 2 bases and J by 0 bases. The CDR3 covers 16 residues. Germline V gene sequence: CDR1 ENHRY, CDR2 SYGVKD. Noted time point: sample taken at primary tumor resection. Findings of the study overall: How many expanded intratumoral alpha and beta TCRs were present tracked the tumor mutation count, which was a count of nonsynonymous mutations.

This TCR was sampled from a male donor with early-stage non-small cell lung cancer. V is TRBV10-3 and J is TRBJ2-1, with 7 bases that match TRBD1. The sequencing used lung tumor tissue, collected at surgery. CDR3 sequence: CAISEQGQSSYNEQFF. As DNA, the CDR3 is TGTGCCATCAGTGAGCAGGGACAGAGCTCCTACAATGAGCAGTTCTTC.